The subject of this entry is one T cell receptor beta chain. Antigen specificity is unknown. Researchers ran the PCR with 60 Vbeta and 13 Jbeta primers. TCRdb's copy holds only in-frame clones and misses some; the assay was immunoSEQ multiplex PCR. The table lists under 55,000 clones, 72% of them singletons. The sample belongs to a study of cytomegalovirus exposure and HLA in healthy donors. General observations from the study: It was assumed in the presence/absence analyses that sequencing depth was roughly uniform across donors.

V lost 0 bases, J lost 10 bases, and 25 bases lay in between. Germline V gene data show CDR1 as MGHRA and CDR2 as YSYEKL. The CDR3 has 18 residues. Sequencing was done on a sample of PBMCs. The source of this sequence is a woman in her forties or fifties in good health and CMV-seronegative. The genes are TRBV4-1 and TRBJ2-1, with unresolved D. The DNA for the CDR3 is TGCGCCAGCAGCCAAGATGCCCTGCTAGTCGGCCCTTTTCGGGAGCAGTTCTTC. Translation gives CASSQDALLVGPFREQFF.